These T cell receptor beta chains were read from a single sample in a study of blood T cells in healthy people across ages. TCRdb re-derived calls from the 5' RACE reads in MiXCR, one entry per CDR3 protein. The repertoire has just over 800,000 distinct CDR3 sequences, roughly 60% of them found once; the top ten carry around 30%. The source material was blood. The source is a man in his thirties or forties in good health. Each CDR3 is given with its conserved first and last residue. A D gene is named only where the DNA matches it firmly. The size entry is marked missing in some rows and otherwise reads once, few, many or a size class.

V	D	size	J	CDR3	DNA
TRBV9	.	few	TRBJ2-6	CASSVVPPGTGANVLTF	TGTGCCAGCAGCGTAGTCCCCCCAGGTACTGGGGCCAACGTCCTGACTTTC
TRBV7-2	.	.	TRBJ1-2	CASSLNGGGGYTF	TGTGCCAGCAGCTTAAACGGGGGAGGTGGCTACACCTTC
TRBV12-3/TRBV12-4	.	.	TRBJ2-5	CASSLDGTGPPQETQYF	TGTGCCAGCAGTTTGGATGGGACGGGCCCCCCCCAAGAGACCCAGTACTTC
TRBV14	TRBD2	.	TRBJ2-1	CASSQRGTSGEQFF	TGTGCCAGCAGCCAACGCGGGACTAGCGGGGAGCAGTTCTTC
TRBV5-6	.	.	TRBJ2-5	CASSDSATQYF	TGTGCCAGCAGCGACAGTGCGACCCAGTACTTC
TRBV25-1	TRBD1	.	TRBJ1-1	CASGGQGWTEAFF	TGTGCCAGCGGGGGACAGGGGTGGACTGAAGCTTTCTTT
TRBV6-5	.	few	TRBJ2-7	CASSPTLAYEQYF	TGTGCCAGCAGTCCGACATTAGCCTACGAGCAGTACTTC
TRBV2	.	.	TRBJ2-1	CASRRGGLDYNEQFF	TGTGCCAGCAGGCGCGGAGGGCTCGATTACAATGAGCAGTTCTTC
TRBV12-3/TRBV12-4	.	few	TRBJ2-4	CASSLRQGSKNIQYF	TGTGCCAGCAGTTTACGGCAGGGCTCCAAAAACATTCAGTACTTC
TRBV7-8	.	.	TRBJ1-4	CASSLGVLEKLFF	TGTGCCAGCAGCTTAGGGGTCCTTGAAAAACTGTTTTTT
TRBV7-2	.	.	TRBJ1-5	CASSVTGFNQPQHF	TGTGCCAGCAGCGTAACAGGGTTCAATCAGCCCCAGCATTTT
TRBV7-9	.	.	TRBJ2-3	CASSLGQYPSTDTQYF	TGTGCCAGCAGCTTAGGGCAGTACCCTAGCACAGATACGCAGTATTTT
TRBV21-1	.	few	TRBJ2-1	CASSGDPSSYNEQFF	TGTGCCAGCAGTGGGGACCCGAGCTCCTACAATGAGCAGTTCTTC
TRBV5-1	TRBD1	.	TRBJ1-6	CASKTGSQNSPLHF	TGCGCCAGCAAGACAGGGTCCCAAAATTCACCCCTCCACTTT
TRBV12-3/TRBV12-4	.	.	TRBJ2-3	CASTRSVRTDTQYF	TGTGCCAGCACCCGAAGCGTAAGAACAGATACGCAGTATTTT
TRBV4-1	.	.	TRBJ2-7	CASSQEEGSYEQYF	TGCGCCAGCAGCCAAGAGGAGGGTAGCTACGAGCAGTACTTC
TRBV9	.	.	TRBJ1-5	CASSPGRDPTGLEVYGNQPQHF	TGTGCCAGCAGCCCAGGCAGGGACCCTACAGGTCTCGAAGTATATGGCAATCAGCCCCAGCATTTT
TRBV28	.	.	TRBJ2-1	CASSFFGQETYNEQFF	.
TRBV5-1	.	.	TRBJ1-2	CASSLAGGGCGYTF	TGCGCCAGCAGCTTGGCCGGGGGAGGCTGTGGCTACACCTTC
TRBV9	.	.	TRBJ2-5	CASSVDSLFGETQYF	TGTGCCAGCAGCGTAGATTCTCTCTTCGGGGAGACCCAGTACTTC
TRBV2	TRBD1	.	TRBJ1-5	CASRQGVGQPQHF	TGTGCCAGCAGACAGGGGGTGGGTCAGCCCCAGCATTTT
TRBV15	.	.	TRBJ2-1	CATSNGVSNEQFF	TGTGCCACCAGCAATGGGGTATCAAATGAGCAGTTCTTC
TRBV13	TRBD1	.	TRBJ2-3	CASSRPGQQPTDTQYF	TGTGCCAGCAGCCGGCCGGGACAGCAACCCACAGATACGCAGTATTTT
TRBV10-3	.	few	TRBJ2-1	CAISPLALEQFF	TGTGCCATCAGTCCACTAGCCCTTGAGCAGTTCTTC
TRBV2	TRBD1	.	TRBJ1-6	CASSDRQGGDSPLHF	TGTGCCAGCAGTGATAGACAGGGCGGGGATTCACCCCTCCACTTT
TRBV6-6	TRBD2	.	TRBJ2-1	CASSYTLAGHYNEQFF	TGTGCCAGCAGTTACACCCTAGCGGGGCACTACAATGAGCAGTTCTTC
TRBV29-1	.	once	TRBJ1-2	CSVQRGAPNYGYTF	TGCAGCGTCCAGCGCGGGGCGCCTAACTATGGCTACACCTTC
TRBV20-1	.	.	TRBJ1-2	CSARDPTSTYGYTF	TGCAGTGCTAGAGACCCGACCTCAACCTATGGCTACACCTTC
TRBV28	TRBD1	.	TRBJ1-1	CASTPASTGETEAFF	TGTGCCAGCACCCCAGCCTCGACAGGGGAAACTGAAGCTTTCTTT
TRBV6-1	TRBD1	once	TRBJ2-5	CASQDRERETQYF	TGTGCCAGCCAAGACAGGGAGAGGGAGACCCAGTACTTC
TRBV5-1	TRBD2	.	TRBJ2-1	CASEELAGAGNEQFF	TGCGCCAGCGAAGAACTAGCGGGGGCCGGGAATGAGCAGTTCTTC
TRBV12-3/TRBV12-4	TRBD1	.	TRBJ2-5	CASSLYRGRQETQYF	TGTGCCAGCAGTTTATACAGGGGGCGACAAGAGACCCAGTACTTC
TRBV18	.	.	TRBJ2-1	CASSPPSGERNEQFF	TGTGCCAGCTCACCACCGTCAGGGGAGAGAAATGAGCAGTTCTTC
TRBV12-3/TRBV12-4	.	many	TRBJ2-3	CASRSGTDTQYF	TGTGCCAGCAGATCAGGGACAGATACGCAGTATTTT
TRBV24-1	.	.	TRBJ1-2	CATSDSISSRGGYTF	TGTGCCACCAGTGACTCAATATCCTCACGGGGTGGCTACACCTTC
TRBV7-7	.	.	TRBJ2-2	CASSYRETGELFF	TGTGCTAGCAGTTATAGGGAAACCGGGGAGCTGTTTTTT
TRBV5-1	.	.	TRBJ2-4	CASSLGGTAKNIQYF	TGCGCCAGCAGCTTGGGTGGGACAGCCAAAAACATTCAGTACTTC
TRBV7-2	.	.	TRBJ2-4	CASSLRRGVGEQYF	TGTGCCAGCAGCTTGAGGAGAGGGGTGGGGGAGCAGTACTTC
TRBV7-8	.	.	TRBJ2-7	CASSPGAAQYF	TGTGCCAGCAGCCCAGGGGCAGCGCAGTACTTC
TRBV6-5	TRBD1	few	TRBJ2-7	CASTRQGHEQYF	TGTGCCAGCACCCGACAGGGCCACGAGCAGTACTTC
TRBV7-2	.	.	TRBJ2-5	CACSLGTQETQYF	TGTGCCTGCAGCTTAGGGACCCAAGAGACCCAGTACTTC
TRBV20-1	TRBD1	.	TRBJ2-5	CSARDRGRETQYF	TGCAGTGCTAGGGACAGGGGGCGGGAGACCCAGTACTTC
TRBV4-2	TRBD2	.	TRBJ2-7	CASSQEVAGVVSYEQYF	TGTGCCAGCAGCCAAGAAGTAGCGGGCGTAGTCTCCTACGAGCAGTACTTC
TRBV4-3	TRBD1	few	TRBJ2-1	CASSQRQGLLGNEQFF	TGCGCCAGCAGCCAGCGACAGGGCCTCTTAGGGAATGAGCAGTTCTTC
TRBV20-1	.	.	TRBJ2-5	CSARGQTQETQYF	TGCAGTGCTAGAGGACAGACCCAAGAGACCCAGTACTTC
TRBV4-2	.	few	TRBJ2-1	CASSQEGGYLNNEQFF	TGTGCCAGCAGCCAAGAGGGGGGCTACCTCAACAATGAGCAGTTCTTC